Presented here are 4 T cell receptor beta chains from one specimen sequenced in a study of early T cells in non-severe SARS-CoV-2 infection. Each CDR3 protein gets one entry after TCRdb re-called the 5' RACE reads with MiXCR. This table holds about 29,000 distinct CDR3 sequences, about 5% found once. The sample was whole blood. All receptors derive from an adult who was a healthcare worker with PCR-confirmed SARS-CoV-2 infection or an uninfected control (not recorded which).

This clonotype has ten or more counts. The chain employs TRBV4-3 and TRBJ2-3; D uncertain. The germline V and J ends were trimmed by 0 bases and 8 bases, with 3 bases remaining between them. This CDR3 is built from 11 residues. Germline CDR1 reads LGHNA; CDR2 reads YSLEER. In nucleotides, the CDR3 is TGCGCCAGCAGCCAAGATCGTACGCAGTATTTT. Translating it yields CASSQDRTQYF.

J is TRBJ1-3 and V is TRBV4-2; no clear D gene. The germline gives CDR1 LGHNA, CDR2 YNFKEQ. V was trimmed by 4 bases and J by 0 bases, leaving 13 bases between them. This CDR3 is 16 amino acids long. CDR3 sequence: CASSPTWASSGNTIYF. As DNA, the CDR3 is TGTGCCAGCAGCCCTACTTGGGCTAGCTCTGGAAACACCATATATTTT.

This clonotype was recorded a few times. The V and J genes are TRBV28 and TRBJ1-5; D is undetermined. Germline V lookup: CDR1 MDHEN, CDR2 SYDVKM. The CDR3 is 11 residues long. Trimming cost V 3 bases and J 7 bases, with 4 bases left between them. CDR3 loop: CASSLRQPQHF. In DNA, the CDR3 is TGTGCCAGCAGTTTGCGGCAGCCCCAGCATTTT.

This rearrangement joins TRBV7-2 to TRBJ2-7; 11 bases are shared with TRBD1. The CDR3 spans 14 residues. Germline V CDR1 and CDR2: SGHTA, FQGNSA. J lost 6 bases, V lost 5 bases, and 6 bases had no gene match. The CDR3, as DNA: TGTGCCAGCAGCCCAGGGACAGGGGGTCGCGAGCAGTACTTC. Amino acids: CASSPGTGGREQYF.